Given below is one T cell receptor beta chain in context. Its antigen is not identified. The source of the sample is a study of T cells after yellow fever vaccination. Regarding the study as a whole: A secondary response was less intense yet reached its peak sooner, at day 5 versus 15. The bulk population could contribute abundant contaminating clonotypes to FACS-sorted repertoires. Once the booster was given, most primary-vaccination clones reappeared, at over 95% for CD4 and 88% for CD8.

UMIs and a universal primer site were added when TCR cDNA was made by 5'RACE template switching. Via MiXCR, TCRdb re-called the 5' RACE reads, giving one row per CDR3 protein. This sample carries approximately 260,000 distinct CDR3 sequences, over 4.5% of them seen once, and the ten largest clones take less than 3.5%. The sequence was obtained from a man between 18 and 29 years old who received the YFV17D yellow fever vaccine. This sample comprised CD4+ T cells sorted from PBMCs, obtained on the day of the yellow fever booster vaccination.

The CDR3: CATSSGGNTQYF. The CDR3, as DNA: TGTGCCACCAGTTCGGGTGGGAATACGCAGTATTTT. This chain joins TRBV24-1 and TRBJ2-3; D uncertain. The CDR3 covers 12 residues. V was cut by 6 bases and J by 7 bases, with 10 bases left in between. From germline, CDR1 is KGHDR and CDR2 SFDVKD.